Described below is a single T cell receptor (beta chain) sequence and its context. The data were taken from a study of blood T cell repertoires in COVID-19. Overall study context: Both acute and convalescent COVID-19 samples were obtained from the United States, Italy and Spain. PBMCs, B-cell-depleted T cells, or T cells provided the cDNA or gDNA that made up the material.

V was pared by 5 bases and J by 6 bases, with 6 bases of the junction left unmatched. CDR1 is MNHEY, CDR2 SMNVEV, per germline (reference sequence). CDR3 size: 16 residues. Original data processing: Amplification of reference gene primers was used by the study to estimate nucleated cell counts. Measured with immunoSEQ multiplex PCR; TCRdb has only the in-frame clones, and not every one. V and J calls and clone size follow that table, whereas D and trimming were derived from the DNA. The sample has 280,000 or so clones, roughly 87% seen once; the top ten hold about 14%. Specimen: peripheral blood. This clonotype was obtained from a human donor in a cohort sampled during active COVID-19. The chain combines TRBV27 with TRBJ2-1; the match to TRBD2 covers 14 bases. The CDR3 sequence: CASSKGLAGVLNEQFF. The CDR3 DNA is TGTGCCAGCAGTAAGGGACTAGCGGGAGTTCTCAATGAGCAGTTCTTC.